This is a list of T cell receptor beta chains from one sample in a study of response to subunit inactivated influenza vaccine. TCRdb reanalysed the RT-PCR reads using MiXCR and keeps one entry per CDR3 protein. The sample contains approximately 530,000 distinct CDR3 sequences, roughly 13% of which appear only once. Sequences were derived from PBMCs from blood, sampled roughly 46 days after vaccination. These receptors were taken from a man in his fifties or sixties who received an inactivated influenza vaccine. Each CDR3 is given with its conserved first and last residue. D genes are given only for firm matches. Clone size is stated in some rows and not others, as once, few, many or a class when expanded.

j_call v_call d_call clone_size cdr3_nt cdr3_aa
TRBJ2-1 TRBV4-3 TRBD2 many TGCGCCAGCAGCCAAGGAGGAGCGGGGGCGCACAATGAGCAGTTCTTC CASSQGGAGAHNEQFF
TRBJ2-4 TRBV20-1 . few TGCAGTGCTGCTCCAGGACAAAGCATTCAGTACTTC CSAAPGQSIQYF
TRBJ2-7 TRBV2 . many TGTGCCAGCAGTGAATTGGCGCCCGGGGTCCCCTGCGAGCAGTACTTC CASSELAPGVPCEQYF
TRBJ2-3 TRBV12-3/TRBV12-4 TRBD1 many TGTGCCAGCAGTTTATACAAGACAGGGCGCACAGATACGCAGTATTTT CASSLYKTGRTDTQYF
TRBJ2-2 TRBV24-1 . . TGTGCCACCAGTGGTCAATCCCTAGGCGCGAACACCGGGGAGCTGTTTTTT CATSGQSLGANTGELFF
TRBJ2-5 TRBV4-2 TRBD2 . TGTGCCAGCAGCCCAGGGACTAGCGGGGGAGCGGGAGAGACCCAGTACTTC CASSPGTSGGAGETQYF
TRBJ2-1 TRBV29-1 TRBD1 . TGCAGCGTGAACTTCATACCGGGACAGGGGAGTCCTAGCGCGCAGTTCTTC CSVNFIPGQGSPSAQFF
TRBJ2-7 TRBV20-1 . few TGCAGTGCTAGAGATATAAGAACCTACGAGCAGTACTTC CSARDIRTYEQYF
TRBJ2-4 TRBV7-2 TRBD1 few TGTGCCAGCAGCCCCGGGACAGGTAGAGCCAAAAACATTCAGTACTTC CASSPGTGRAKNIQYF
TRBJ2-7 TRBV12-3/TRBV12-4 TRBD1 . TGTGCCAGCAGTTCCCTGGACAGGGGCCACTACGAGCAGTACTTC CASSSLDRGHYEQYF
TRBJ1-5 TRBV18 . . TGTGCCAGCTCACCGCTGCCGGTAGATCAGCCCCAGCATTTT CASSPLPVDQPQHF
TRBJ1-2 TRBV25-1 . few TGTGCCAGCAGAGGTACGGAAAACTATGGCTACACCTTC CASRGTENYGYTF
TRBJ2-2 TRBV7-2 . . TGTGCCAGCAGCCGAGCACAGGGACGGAACACCGGGGAGCTGTTTTTT CASSRAQGRNTGELFF
TRBJ2-1 TRBV6-2/TRBV6-3 TRBD2 . TGTGCCAGCAGCCTTAGCGGGGCTTTGGGGAATGAGCAGTTCTTC CASSLSGALGNEQFF
TRBJ1-2 TRBV20-1 . . TGCAGTGCTAGCCCGAGACAGACCAACTATGGCTACACCTTC CSASPRQTNYGYTF
TRBJ2-1 TRBV10-3 . few TGTGCCATCAGTGTGGAAGGGACTTTTAGAAATGAGCAGTTCTTC CAISVEGTFRNEQFF
TRBJ2-1 TRBV5-1 . . TGCGCCAGCAGCCCGGGTGGGGTAGCCGCCGATGAGCAGTTCTTC CASSPGGVAADEQFF
TRBJ2-1 TRBV12-3/TRBV12-4 . many TGTGCCAGCAAAGGGGCGGACGATGAGCAGTTCTTC CASKGADDEQFF
TRBJ2-5 TRBV3-1 TRBD2 . TGTGCCAGCAGCCAAGATAGGGCGGGAGGACGACAAGAGACCCAGTACTTC CASSQDRAGGRQETQYF
TRBJ1-1 TRBV11-2 TRBD1 few TGTGCCAGCAGCTTAGGCACCCGGGACAGGGGGTTTAACACTGAAGCTTTCTTT CASSLGTRDRGFNTEAFF
TRBJ1-6 TRBV4-1 . . TGCGCCAGCAGCCAAGACAGGGCGGAGAATTCACCCCTCCACTTT CASSQDRAENSPLHF
TRBJ2-3 TRBV7-2 . many TGTGCCAGCAGCCAGGGACCCGCCACAGATACGCAGTATTTT CASSQGPATDTQYF
TRBJ2-1 TRBV28 TRBD2 many TGTGCCAGCAGTTTACTAGCGGGGGAGTACAATGAGCAGTTCTTC CASSLLAGEYNEQFF
TRBJ2-3 TRBV20-1 TRBD2 . TGCAGTGCTCCCCCTGGGACTAGCGGGGGTGCAGATACGCAGTATTTT CSAPPGTSGGADTQYF
TRBJ1-1 TRBV9 . few TGTGCCAGCAGCGTAGGTGTCATGGGCGAGGGAGCTTTCTTT CASSVGVMGEGAFF
TRBJ1-6 TRBV5-5 . . TGTGCCAGCAGCTCTAGCCAGGGTCGGGAAAATTCACCCCTCCACTTT CASSSSQGRENSPLHF
TRBJ1-4 TRBV7-9 TRBD1 . TGTGCCAGCAGCGCGACAGGGAAGGAAAAACTGTTTTTT CASSATGKEKLFF
TRBJ2-1 TRBV4-1 TRBD1 . TGCGCCAGCAGCCATGTCGGACAGGGCCAATACAATGAGCAGTTCTTC CASSHVGQGQYNEQFF
TRBJ2-1 TRBV6-1 TRBD2 . TGTGCCAGCAGTCCTGAGCGGGGCTCCTACAATGAGCAGTTCTTC CASSPERGSYNEQFF
TRBJ1-5 TRBV27 . many TGTGCCAGCAGGAGCTGGCAGGGGTATCAGCCCCAGCATTTT CASRSWQGYQPQHF
TRBJ1-5 TRBV27 . . TGTGCCAGCAGTTACAAGTACAATCAGCCCCAGCATTTT CASSYKYNQPQHF
TRBJ2-1 TRBV18 TRBD2 . TGTGCCAGCTCACCCAAGACTAGCGGGAGCCGGTACAATGAGCAGTTCTTC CASSPKTSGSRYNEQFF
TRBJ1-2 TRBV6-2/TRBV6-3 . few TGTGCCAGCCGTGTGCTCCGGCGAGAGGACTACACCTTC CASRVLRREDYTF
TRBJ2-1 TRBV4-3 . many TGCGCCAGCAGCCATCGGACCGGCAATGAGCAGTTCTTC CASSHRTGNEQFF
TRBJ2-1 TRBV6-2/TRBV6-3 TRBD2 few TGTGCCAGCAGTTACCTCACTAGCGGGAGGAAAGATGAGCAGTTCTTC CASSYLTSGRKDEQFF
TRBJ2-1 TRBV4-3 TRBD2 . TGCGCCAGCAGCCAAGATCCTAGCGGTAGTCTTCGGGAGCAGTTCTTC CASSQDPSGSLREQFF
TRBJ1-1 TRBV5-1 TRBD1 . TGCGCCAGCAGCTTGGATGGACAGGGTGAAGCTTTCTTT CASSLDGQGEAFF
TRBJ2-7 TRBV20-1 . few TGCAGTGCTAGAGATATGGGTTTCTCCTACGAGCAGTACTTC CSARDMGFSYEQYF
TRBJ1-6 TRBV5-1 . . TGCGCCAGCAGCTTTGAAACAGGGAGGGGTTCACCCCTCCACTTT CASSFETGRGSPLHF
TRBJ1-5 TRBV20-1 TRBD1 few TGCAGTGTTACTCCCCCAGGGGGCCATCAGCCCCAGCATTTT CSVTPPGGHQPQHF
TRBJ2-7 TRBV10-2 TRBD2 once TGCGCCAGCAGGCGCGCCGGACTAGCGGGCCCGTCCTACGAGCAGTACTTC CASRRAGLAGPSYEQYF
TRBJ2-3 TRBV7-9 . many TGTGCCAGCAGCTTAAATCAGGGCCACACAGATACGCAGTATTTT CASSLNQGHTDTQYF
TRBJ2-1 TRBV2 TRBD1 few TGTGCCAGCAGGGCCCCAGGGGGCTGGCAGTTCTTC CASRAPGGWQFF
TRBJ2-3 TRBV5-1 . . TGCGCCAGCAGCTTGGCAGGGGCCGTCACAGATACGCAGTATTTT CASSLAGAVTDTQYF
TRBJ2-3 TRBV6-2/TRBV6-3 TRBD2 few TGTGCCAGCAGTTTTGTTACGGGACTAGCGGCCACAGATACGCAGTATTTT CASSFVTGLAATDTQYF
TRBJ2-1 TRBV12-3/TRBV12-4 TRBD2 . TGTGCCAGCAGTTTACAGACTAGCGGAGGTTGGAATGAGCAGTTCTTC CASSLQTSGGWNEQFF
TRBJ1-1 TRBV20-1 . . TGCAGTGCTAGTGGGGGTAGGACTGAAGCTTTCTTT CSASGGRTEAFF
TRBJ1-1 TRBV12-3/TRBV12-4 . few TGTGCCAGCAGACCGACTGACATCGACCCCAAAGCTTTCTTT CASRPTDIDPKAFF
TRBJ2-7 TRBV11-2 . few TGTGCCAGCAGCTTAATTTCGACGATGAGCTCCTACGAGCAGTACTTC CASSLISTMSSYEQYF